This entry lists 16 T cell receptor beta chains sequenced from one sample in a study of blood T cell repertoires in COVID-19. Profiling relied on immunoSEQ multiplex PCR, and the TCRdb table lists in-frame clones only, not all of them. This sample yields 200,000 to 250,000 clones, of which approximately 92% are seen a single time; about 3.5% belongs to the top ten. What was sequenced was PBMCs or T cells enriched from blood (not recorded which). These receptors were taken from a woman aged 18-30 years in a cohort exposed to, infected with or recovered from COVID-19 (not recorded which).

DNA of the CDR3: TGCGCCAGCAGCCCGGGACTAGCGGGAAGCAATGAGCAGTTCTTC. It yields the protein CASSPGLAGSNEQFF. The gene calls are TRBV5-1 and TRBJ2-1, with 13 bases matching TRBD2. From germline, CDR1 is SGHRS and CDR2 YFSETQ. With V trimmed by 4 bases and J by 6 bases, 4 bases remained unmatched. This CDR3 region has 15 residues.

CDR3 nucleotides: TGTGCCACCAGTGTCCCCGGGGGGAATGAGCAGTTCTTC. Translating gives CATSVPGGNEQFF. The V and J genes are TRBV24-1 and TRBJ2-1, with 7 positions matching TRBD2. The CDR3 extends over 13 amino acids. Trimming removed 5 bases from V and 7 bases from J; junction bases left unmatched: 4. CDR1 is KGHDR, CDR2 SFDVKD, per germline.

The V call is TRBV7-6, the J call TRBJ1-2, with 7 bases matching TRBD1. Germline loops: CDR1 SGHVS, CDR2 FNYEAQ. The length of the CDR3 is 16 residues. Losses at the gene ends were 5 bases for V and 0 bases for J; bases not matched to a gene: 9. The CDR3 nucleotides read TGTGCCAGCAGCCATCAAACAGGGGAGGCTAACTATGGCTACACCTTC. Translated: CASSHQTGEANYGYTF.

DNA of the CDR3: TGTGCCAGCAGCCCAGGACTAGCGGGAGGGGGTTGGACCCAGTACTTC. Encoded protein: CASSPGLAGGGWTQYF. V usage is TRBV11-2 and J usage is TRBJ2-5; 15 bases map to TRBD2. V gave up 5 bases and J gave up 7 bases; unmatched junction bases: 8. Germline V lookup: CDR1 SGHAT, CDR2 FQNNGV. The CDR3 contains 16 residues.

This clone ranks as medium-sized. The chain combines TRBV6-5 with TRBJ2-1; 8 bases are shared with TRBD2. CDR3 length: 15 amino acids. Germline loops: CDR1 MNHEY, CDR2 SVGAGI. Losses at the gene ends were 5 bases for V and 2 bases for J; bases not matched to a gene: 5. The CDR3 region has the DNA TGTGCCAGCAGTCGCGAGCGGGAGCCCTACAATGAGCAGTTCTTC. Translating it yields CASSREREPYNEQFF.

In this sample, this clone turned up a few times. CDR3 in DNA: TGTGCCAGCAGCTTACGGGCCGCAGGGGGCGCAAGGTTGAGGGAGGTTAGCACAGATACGCAGTATTTT. It translates to CASSLRAAGGARLREVSTDTQYF. The chain links TRBV13 to TRBJ2-3; 8 bases line up with TRBD1. With 2 bases clipped from V and 0 bases from J, the junction kept 25 bases outside the gene matches. The CDR3 length is 23 residues. Germline V gene lookup returns CDR1 PRHDT and CDR2 FYEKMQ (reference sequence).

This chain links TRBV19 with TRBJ1-1; no clear D. CDR1 is LNHDA and CDR2 is SQIVND in the germline V gene (reference sequence). Trimming took off 0 bases at V and 5 bases at J, with 13 bases between the two ends. The CDR3 has 15 amino acids. CDR3 residues: CASSIDAGVRTEAFF. For the CDR3, the DNA is TGTGCCAGTAGTATAGATGCCGGGGTTCGGACTGAAGCTTTCTTT.

The chain joins TRBV18 to TRBJ1-4, with 7 positions matching TRBD1. Germline V gene data show CDR1 as KGHSH and CDR2 as LQKENI. The CDR3 length is 14 residues. J was trimmed by 6 bases and V by 4 bases; bases with no gene match: 5. CDR3 in amino acids: CASSLGTVDEKLFF. The CDR3 DNA follows: TGTGCCAGCTCACTGGGGACAGTTGATGAAAAACTGTTTTTT.

This chain connects TRBV10-1 to TRBJ2-2; the D gene is possibly TRBD1 (6 bases). Germline CDR1 reads WNHNN; CDR2 reads SYGVQD (reference sequence). The length of the CDR3 is 14 residues. Trimming stripped 5 bases from V and 5 bases from J, with 12 bases between. The CDR3 DNA reads TGCGCCAGCAGTAAGAGAACAGGGACCGGGGAGCTGTTTTTT. This encodes CASSKRTGTGELFF.

The CDR3 spells CASGQGAREQYF. The CDR3 DNA reads as TGTGCCAGCGGACAGGGGGCAAGGGAGCAGTACTTC. This sequence joins TRBV28 and TRBJ2-7; 11 bases map to TRBD1. The V segment lost 8 bases and the J segment 7 bases; nucleotides outside the gene matches: 4. Germline loops: CDR1 MDHEN, CDR2 SYDVKM. There are 12 residues in the CDR3.

This chain links TRBV28 with TRBJ1-1; 7 bases map to TRBD1. V was pared by 5 bases and J by 3 bases, with 6 bases of the junction left unmatched. This CDR3 spans 14 amino acids. Per germline, CDR1 MDHEN and CDR2 SYDVKM. CDR3 nucleotide sequence: TGTGCCAGCAGTCAGGGGGTATGGGACACTGAAGCTTTCTTT. Translated: CASSQGVWDTEAFF.

V is TRBV18 and J is TRBJ2-7, with 8 bases matching TRBD1. The V segment lost 1 base and the J segment 0 bases; nucleotides outside the gene matches: 2. Germline V lookup: CDR1 KGHSH, CDR2 LQKENI. The CDR3 is 15 residues long. The CDR3 loop reads CASSPRTGSSYEQYF. As DNA, the CDR3 is TGTGCCAGCTCACCACGGACAGGGAGCTCCTACGAGCAGTACTTC.

This clone was picked up a small number of times. V and J are TRBV25-1 and TRBJ1-6; maybe TRBD1 (6 bases). The CDR3 has 16 amino acids. Germline CDR1 and CDR2: MGHDK and SYGVNS. V lost 6 bases and J 3 bases, leaving 15 bases between the germline ends. The CDR3 spells CASRDRGQSYNSPLHF. The CDR3 nucleotides are TGTGCCAGCAGAGACAGAGGACAGAGCTATAATTCACCCCTCCACTTT.

This clone appeared a single time. This chain uses TRBV7-9 with TRBJ1-4; tentatively, D is TRBD1 (5 bases). Germline lookup yields CDR1 SEHNR and CDR2 FQNEAQ (reference sequence). Trimming took 2 bases from V and 6 from J, leaving 10 bases between them. The CDR3 is 14 residues long. CDR3 sequence (DNA): TGTGCCAGCAGCTTACAGGGCGGAGATGAAAAACTGTTTTTT. This encodes CASSLQGGDEKLFF.

The CDR3 sequence is CATSFGETEAFF. As DNA, the CDR3 is TGTGCCACCAGCTTCGGGGAAACTGAAGCTTTCTTT. The V gene is TRBV15, the J gene TRBJ1-1; D not resolved. The CDR3 runs 12 residues. V dropped 5 bases and J dropped 5 bases, with 9 bases sitting between them. Germline assignment: CDR1 LNHNV and CDR2 YYDKDF (reference sequence).

The chain is built from TRBV2 and TRBJ2-3, with 7 bases matching TRBD2. In germline, CDR1 is SNHLY, CDR2 FYNNEI. This CDR3 is built from 16 residues. Losses at the gene ends were 4 bases for V and 2 bases for J; bases not matched to a gene: 9. The CDR3 sequence is CASSGVGGTITDTQYF. The CDR3 bases are TGTGCCAGCAGTGGCGTAGGCGGGACTATCACAGATACGCAGTATTTT.